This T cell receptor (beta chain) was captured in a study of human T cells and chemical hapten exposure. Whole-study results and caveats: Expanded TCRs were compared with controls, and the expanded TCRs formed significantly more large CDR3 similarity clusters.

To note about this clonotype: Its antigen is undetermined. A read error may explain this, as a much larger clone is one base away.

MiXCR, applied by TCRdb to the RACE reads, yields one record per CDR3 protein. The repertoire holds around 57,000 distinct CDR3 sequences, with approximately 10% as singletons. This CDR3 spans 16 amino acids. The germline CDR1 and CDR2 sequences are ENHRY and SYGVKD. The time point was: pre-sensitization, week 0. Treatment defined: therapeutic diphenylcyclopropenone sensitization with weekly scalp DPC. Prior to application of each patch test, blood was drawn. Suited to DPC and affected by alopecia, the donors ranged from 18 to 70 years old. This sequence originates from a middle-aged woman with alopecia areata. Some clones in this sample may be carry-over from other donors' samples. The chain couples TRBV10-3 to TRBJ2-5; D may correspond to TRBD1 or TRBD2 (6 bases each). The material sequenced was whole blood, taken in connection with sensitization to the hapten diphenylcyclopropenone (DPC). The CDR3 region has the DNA TGTGCCAACAGTGAGACGGGGGCGCGGGGCCAAGAGACCCAGTACTTC. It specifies CANSETGARGQETQYF.